This passage covers 27 T cell receptor beta chains from one sample sequenced in a study of T cell responses to AZD1222 COVID-19 vaccine. Clones were sequenced by immunoSEQ multiplex PCR, and TCRdb holds only the in-frame ones, with some missing. The sample consists of about 39,000 clones, approximately 88% of them appearing once. The sequenced sample was peripheral blood, obtained 28 days after the second dose of the MenACWY control vaccine. The receptors stem from an adult who received the MenACWY meningococcal vaccine as a control.

The chain combines TRBV7-2 with TRBJ2-1, with 8 bases matching TRBD2. V shed 2 bases, J shed 13 bases, and the junction held 16 bases outside the gene matches. This CDR3 has 16 amino acids. Germline values: CDR1 SGHTA, CDR2 FQGNSA. CDR3 DNA: TGTGCCAGCAGCTTATTTGGTTTATCGGGAGGGCCCGGTCAGTTCTTC. It codes for CASSLFGLSGGPGQFF.

The V gene is TRBV27, the J gene TRBJ2-6, with TRBD2 identical over 9 bases. Per the germline V gene, CDR1 is MNHEY and CDR2 is SMNVEV (reference sequence). The length of the CDR3 is 14 residues. Germline trimming cut 9 bases from V and 2 bases from J; bases unmatched to any gene: 2. The CDR3, as DNA: TGTGCCAGTTCTAGCGGGACTGGGGCCAACGTCCTGACTTTC. Translation gives CASSSGTGANVLTF.

The chain employs TRBV11-2 and TRBJ2-7, with 8 bases aligning to TRBD2. V shed 6 bases, J shed 1 base, and the junction held 5 bases outside the gene matches. The CDR3 sequence is 14 residues long. The germline V gene has CDR1 SGHAT and CDR2 FQNNGV. In DNA, the CDR3 is TGTGCCAGCAGACTAGCGGACGTATCCTACGAGCAGTACTTC. Encoded protein: CASRLADVSYEQYF.

This clone has a handful of counts. V gene TRBV28 combines with J gene TRBJ1-5; D not resolved. CDR3 size: 14 residues. V lost 8 bases to trimming and J lost 0 bases, with 11 bases between them. Germline V gene data show CDR1 as MDHEN and CDR2 as SYDVKM. Written as DNA, the CDR3 is TGTGCCAGCGGAATACCCCTTAGCAATCAGCCCCAGCATTTT. This sequence encodes CASGIPLSNQPQHF.

The chain uses TRBV24-1 and TRBJ1-2; D is ambiguous. V lost 3 bases to trimming and J lost 5 bases, with 6 bases between them. Germline CDR1 is KGHDR and CDR2 is SFDVKD. The length of the CDR3 is 12 residues. CDR3 amino acids: CATSDGLYGYTF. The CDR3 nucleotides are TGTGCCACCAGTGATGGACTTTATGGCTACACCTTC.

The CDR3 DNA is TGTGCCAGCAGTCTCCGGCTACATGGCTACACCTTC. Protein sequence: CASSLRLHGYTF. The J gene is TRBJ1-2, the V gene TRBV27; no definite D call. V shed 5 bases and J shed 6 bases, with 10 bases lying between them. Germline V gene lookup returns CDR1 MNHEY and CDR2 SMNVEV (reference sequence). There are 12 residues in the CDR3.

This clone was recorded once. The gene calls are TRBV5-1 and TRBJ1-1; TRBD1 is a possible D gene (5 bases). V was pared by 3 bases and J by 1 base, with 16 bases between. Germline values: CDR1 SGHRS, CDR2 YFSETQ. This CDR3 region has 16 residues. CDR3 DNA: TGCGCCAGCAGCTACTTACCTGCTACAGGGAACACTGAAGCTTTCTTT. This translates into CASSYLPATGNTEAFF.

The V and J genes are TRBV6-5 and TRBJ2-7, with D tentatively TRBD2 (5 bases). V was trimmed by 2 bases and J by 1 base, leaving 9 bases between them. This CDR3 contains 14 residues. Germline V CDR1 and CDR2: MNHEY, SVGAGI. The CDR3 sequence is CASSYGRVSYEQYF. The CDR3 region has the DNA TGTGCCAGCAGTTACGGGCGGGTTTCCTACGAGCAGTACTTC.

This chain uses TRBV11-2 with TRBJ2-5, with D hard to call. CDR3 length equals 13 residues. Trimming left V 2 bases short and J 1 base short, with 5 bases between. Germline V lookup: CDR1 SGHAT, CDR2 FQNNGV. The CDR3 DNA reads as TGTGCCAGCAGCTTAAGTAGCCAAGAGACCCAGTACTTC. Its protein is CASSLSSQETQYF.

This clone was detected only a few times. The chain links TRBV4-2 to TRBJ2-1; D might be TRBD2 (5 bases). The CDR3 has 13 amino acids. The V gene's germline CDR1 is LGHNA and CDR2 YNFKEQ. Trimming stripped 1 base from V and 9 bases from J, with 10 bases between. Here the CDR3 reads CASSQVGVFEQFF. The CDR3 nucleotides read TGTGCCAGCAGCCAAGTCGGGGTTTTTGAGCAGTTCTTC.

The chain joins TRBV25-1 to TRBJ2-2; the match to TRBD1 covers 7 bases. J was trimmed by 2 bases and V by 6 bases; bases with no gene match: 6. In germline, CDR1 is MGHDK, CDR2 SYGVNS. The CDR3 consists of 15 residues. The CDR3 is CASRATGANTGELFF. For the CDR3, the DNA is TGTGCCAGCAGGGCTACAGGGGCCAACACCGGGGAGCTGTTTTTT.

The chain is built from TRBV30 and TRBJ2-1; 10 bases align to TRBD2. The CDR3 runs to 17 residues. V dropped 0 bases and J dropped 5; count of bases not matched to a gene: 10. Germline-derived CDR1 and CDR2 are GTSNPN and SVGIG (reference sequence). The CDR3 here is CAWSVRSGRTHNNEQFF. CDR3 nucleotides: TGTGCCTGGAGTGTCCGTAGCGGGAGGACCCACAACAATGAGCAGTTCTTC.

The chain uses TRBV19 and TRBJ1-5; D is undetermined. Germline CDR1 and CDR2: LNHDA and SQIVND (reference sequence). The CDR3 spans 12 residues. V gave up 11 bases and J gave up 2 bases, with 10 bases separating them. The CDR3 reads CAASSRNQPQHF. CDR3 coding DNA: TGTGCCGCATCATCGCGCAATCAGCCCCAGCATTTT.

The chain employs TRBV30 and TRBJ2-3; no definite D call. V lost 2 bases and J 8 bases, leaving 17 bases between the germline ends. The CDR3 runs to 14 residues. The germline V gene encodes CDR1 GTSNPN and CDR2 SVGIG (reference sequence). In DNA, the CDR3 is TGTGCCTGGAGTTTCGGCCTCCAGTGGGGTACGCAGTATTTT. Its protein product is CAWSFGLQWGTQYF. Drawing the rest from reference TRBV30 and TRBJ2-3, the complete variable domain is SQTIHQWPATLVQPVGSPLSLECTVEGTSNPNLYWYRQAAGRGLQLLFYSVGIGQISSEVPQNLSASRPQDRQFILSSKKLLLSDSGFYLCAWSFGLQWGTQYFGPGTRLTVL.

This clone has a single count. The chain couples TRBV7-2 to TRBJ2-1; D not resolved. The germline gives CDR1 SGHTA, CDR2 FQGNSA. Trimming shortened V by 2 bases and J by 6 bases, and 14 bases separated the two germline ends. This CDR3 has 15 residues. The CDR3 DNA is TGTGCCAGCAGCTTACCCCTGGCAAGGCGCAATGAGCAGTTCTTC. Its translation is CASSLPLARRNEQFF.

This chain connects TRBV18 to TRBJ2-7, with 10 bases fitting TRBD2. J lost 0 bases, V lost 6 bases, and 5 bases had no gene match. CDR1 is KGHSH, CDR2 LQKENI, per germline. The CDR3 extends over 15 amino acids. CDR3 region: CASSTASGSSYEQYF. CDR3 coding DNA: TGTGCCAGCTCTACTGCTAGCGGGAGCTCCTACGAGCAGTACTTC.

CDR3 region: CSASGWEDDYEQYF. The CDR3 DNA sequence: TGCAGTGCTAGTGGGTGGGAGGACGACTACGAGCAGTACTTC. The chain has TRBV20-1 and TRBJ2-7; possibly TRBD2 for D (6 bases). V lost 3 bases and J 3 bases, leaving 15 bases between the germline ends. Germline CDR1 is DFQATT and CDR2 is SNEGSKA (reference sequence). The CDR3 sequence is 14 residues long.

V is TRBV18 and J is TRBJ2-1; TRBD2 matches 10 bases. The junction had 7 bases not matched to a gene; V was cut back by 2 bases and J by 6 bases. The CDR3 is made up of 16 amino acids. Germline V gives CDR1 KGHSH, CDR2 LQKENI. The CDR3 region has the DNA TGTGCCAGCTCACCAGCTAGCGGGAGAAGGGTCAATGAGCAGTTCTTC. It codes for CASSPASGRRVNEQFF.

This sequence joins TRBV7-9 and TRBJ1-5; the D gene is possibly TRBD1 (5 bases). This CDR3 is 14 amino acids long. V was trimmed by 2 bases and J by 0 bases, leaving 5 bases between them. CDR1 and CDR2 (germline): SEHNR, FQNEAQ (reference sequence). The DNA of the CDR3 is TGTGCCAGCAGCTTAAGGGGTAGCAATCAGCCCCAGCATTTT. This translates into CASSLRGSNQPQHF.

This clone was recorded only once. V usage is TRBV11-2 and J usage is TRBJ2-1; 8 bases align to TRBD2. Trimming took 4 bases from V and 5 from J; bases not matched to a gene: 10. Germline V lookup: CDR1 SGHAT, CDR2 FQNNGV. The CDR3 covers 16 residues. The CDR3 here is CASSSRGGRTHNEQFF. Here the CDR3 DNA reads TGTGCCAGCAGCTCCCGAGGCGGGAGGACACACAATGAGCAGTTCTTC.

V and J are TRBV6-5 and TRBJ2-3, with unresolved D. In germline, CDR1 is MNHEY, CDR2 SVGAGI. V lost 8 bases and J lost 0, with 12 bases in between. The length of the CDR3 is 14 residues. CDR3 loop: CASVRSHSTDTQYF. The CDR3 nucleotides are TGTGCCAGCGTAAGGAGCCATAGCACAGATACGCAGTATTTT.

The chain combines TRBV6-5 with TRBJ2-1; D possibly matches TRBD1 or TRBD2 (5 bases each). Germline loops: CDR1 MNHEY, CDR2 SVGAGI. Trimming removed 6 bases from V and 9 bases from J, with 12 bases in between. The CDR3 loop spans 12 amino acids. CDR3 nucleotide sequence: TGTGCCAGCAGCTCGGGACCACTTGAGCAGTTCTTC. It codes for CASSSGPLEQFF.

The V and J genes are TRBV27 and TRBJ2-1; no firm D call. The V gene's germline CDR1 is MNHEY and CDR2 SMNVEV (reference sequence). This CDR3 has 16 residues. V lost 5 bases to trimming and J lost 8 bases, with 22 bases between them. The CDR3, as DNA: TGTGCCAGCAGTACCCCGGCAGGACCGATTATGCATGAGCAGTTCTTC. Protein: CASSTPAGPIMHEQFF.

The rearrangement links TRBV7-9 to TRBJ1-1; TRBD1 matches at 8 bases. V lost 5 bases and J lost 5; bases outside the gene matches: 16. The CDR3 consists of 17 residues. The germline V gene encodes CDR1 SEHNR and CDR2 FQNEAQ (reference sequence). The CDR3 protein is CASSPQGAKGEITEAFF. CDR3 in DNA: TGTGCCAGCAGCCCGCAGGGGGCGAAAGGTGAAATAACTGAAGCTTTCTTT.

V is TRBV9 and J is TRBJ2-2; 10 bases are a match to TRBD2. The ends lost 4 bases at V and 5 bases at J; junction bases unmatched: 8. Germline V gives CDR1 SGDLS, CDR2 YYNGEE. The CDR3 is made up of 16 amino acids. CDR3 protein: CASSPRGLASTGELFF. For the CDR3, the DNA is TGTGCCAGCAGCCCGAGGGGACTAGCGTCTACCGGGGAGCTGTTTTTT.

The V gene is TRBV7-2, the J gene TRBJ1-4, with a tentative D call TRBD1 (6 bases). CDR3 length: 14 amino acids. Trimming cost V 5 bases and J 5 bases, with 12 bases left between them. CDR1 and CDR2 (germline): SGHTA, FQGNSA. The CDR3 region has the DNA TGTGCCAGCAGCGTGACAGGCTCCAATGAAAAACTGTTTTTT. It yields the protein CASSVTGSNEKLFF.

CDR3 in DNA: TGTGCCAGTAGTTTTCAGGAGTTCTATGGCTACACCTTC. Its translation is CASSFQEFYGYTF. The chain combines TRBV19 with TRBJ1-2; D gene ambiguous. Germline V gene data show CDR1 as LNHDA and CDR2 as SQIVND (reference sequence). The V end was cut by 5 bases, the J end by 4 bases, with 11 bases between. The CDR3 sequence is 13 residues long.